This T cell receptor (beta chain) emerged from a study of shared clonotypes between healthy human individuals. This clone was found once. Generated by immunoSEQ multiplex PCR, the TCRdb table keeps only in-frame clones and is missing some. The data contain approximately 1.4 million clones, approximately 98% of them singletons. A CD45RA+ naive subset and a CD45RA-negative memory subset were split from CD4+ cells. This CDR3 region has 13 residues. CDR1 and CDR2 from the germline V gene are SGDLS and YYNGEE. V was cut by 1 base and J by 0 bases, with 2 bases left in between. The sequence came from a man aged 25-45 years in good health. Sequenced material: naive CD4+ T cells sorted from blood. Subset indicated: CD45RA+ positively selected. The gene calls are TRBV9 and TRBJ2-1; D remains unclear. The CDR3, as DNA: TGTGCCAGCAGCGTAATCTCCTACAATGAGCAGTTCTTC. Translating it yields CASSVISYNEQFF. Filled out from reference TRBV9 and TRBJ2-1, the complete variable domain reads DSGVTQTPKHLITATGQRVTLRCSPRSGDLSVYWYQQSLDQGLQFLIQYYNGEERAKGNILERFSAQQFPDLHSELNLSSLELGDSALYFCASSVISYNEQFFGPGTRLTVL.